What follows are 9 T cell receptor beta chains derived from one specimen sequenced in a study of shared T cell receptors in the human thymus. TCRdb's table, derived via immunoSEQ multiplex PCR, lists solely in-frame clones and lacks some. This table has hundreds of thousands of clones, roughly 86% appearing once. These data were also filed under a second study, of human thymus T cells.

Sequencing input: thymocytes. The receptors originated from a boy in the first two years of life with a congenital heart defect.

V usage is TRBV28 and J usage is TRBJ1-1; 7 nucleotides line up with TRBD1. V lost 6 bases and J lost 1; bases outside the gene matches: 14. This CDR3 region has 17 residues. The germline gives CDR1 MDHEN, CDR2 SYDVKM. The CDR3 here is CASSFLKPGTANTEAFF. CDR3 bases: TGTGCCAGCAGCTTCCTTAAACCCGGGACAGCGAACACTGAAGCTTTCTTT. Using reference TRBV28 and TRBJ1-1 for the parts outside the CDR3, the full variable domain is DVKVTQSSRYLVKRTGEKVFLECVQDMDHENMFWYRQDPGLGLRLIYFSYDVKMKEKGDIPEGYSVSREKKERFSLILESASTNQTSMYLCASSFLKPGTANTEAFFGQGTRLTVV.

This clone was found once. The V call is TRBV15, the J call TRBJ2-5; 7 bases align to TRBD1. The J call may be in error: the DNA end matches TRBJ2-7 better. The germline gives CDR1 LNHNV, CDR2 YYDKDF (reference sequence). The length of the CDR3 is 19 residues. CDR3 sequence reads: CATSRDYLQDRQSTYEQYF. In nucleotides, the CDR3 is TGTGCCACCAGCAGAGATTATCTTCAGGACAGGCAAAGTACCTACGAGCAGTACTTC.

This clone was observed a few times. V usage is TRBV28 and J usage is TRBJ2-3; 14 bases map to TRBD2. V lost 6 bases to trimming and J lost 2 bases; unmatched junction nucleotides: 10. The CDR3 has 18 amino acids. Per the germline V gene, CDR1 is MDHEN and CDR2 is SYDVKM. CDR3 loop: CASSPRTSGGLFTDTQYF. The DNA of the CDR3 is TGTGCCAGCAGCCCTCGGACTAGCGGGGGGCTTTTCACAGATACGCAGTATTTT.

J is TRBJ1-2 and V is TRBV14; 8 bases line up with TRBD1. The junction had 2 bases not matched to a gene; V was cut back by 0 bases and J by 5 bases. The germline gives CDR1 SGHDN, CDR2 FVKESK. The CDR3 is made up of 14 amino acids. The CDR3 protein is CASSQEQGEYGYTF. The CDR3 DNA follows: TGTGCCAGCAGCCAAGAACAGGGGGAGTATGGCTACACCTTC.

The sample holds one count of this clone. The chain combines TRBV27 with TRBJ2-1; 8 nucleotides align to TRBD2. Germline V gene data show CDR1 as MNHEY and CDR2 as SMNVEV (reference sequence). CDR3 size: 14 residues. Trimming removed 3 bases from V and 5 bases from J; junction bases left unmatched: 3. The CDR3 loop reads CASSLRLANNEQFF. CDR3 coding DNA: TGTGCCAGCAGTTTGAGACTAGCGAACAATGAGCAGTTCTTC.

The chain employs TRBV4-3 and TRBJ2-7; 11 bases fit TRBD2. The CDR3 covers 15 residues. Looked up from germline, CDR1 is LGHNA and CDR2 is YSLEER. The V gene end was trimmed by 3 bases and the J gene end by 0 bases; junction bases not matched to a gene: 1. The CDR3 region is CASSQTSGISYEQYF. For the CDR3, the DNA is TGCGCCAGCAGCCAGACTAGCGGGATCTCCTACGAGCAGTACTTC.

Points on this clone: This specimen includes other DNA sequences encoding the same CDR3. The rearrangement uses TRBV9 and TRBJ2-5; perhaps TRBD2 as D (6 bases). The CDR3 is 14 residues long. Per germline, CDR1 SGDLS and CDR2 YYNGEE. Between the trimmed V and J ends, which lost 0 bases and 2 bases, there was a span of 8 bases. The CDR3 spells CASSVGLAQETQYF. As DNA, the CDR3 is TGTGCCAGCAGCGTAGGGCTAGCGCAAGAGACCCAGTACTTC.

This clone has just one count. The chain links TRBV28 to TRBJ2-5, with 10 bases aligning to TRBD2. Germline values: CDR1 MDHEN, CDR2 SYDVKM. The CDR3 loop spans 23 amino acids. V gave up 5 bases and J gave up 1 base; unmatched junction bases: 28. This CDR3 reads CASSATSLRPSGRAYNPQETQYF. CDR3 bases: TGTGCCAGCAGTGCCACCTCCCTACGCCCTAGCGGGAGAGCATATAATCCCCAAGAGACCCAGTACTTC.

CDR3 in amino acids: CASSQDRSERGCSPLHF. CDR3 nucleotides: TGTGCCAGCAGCCAAGATCGTTCTGAGCGGGGTTGCTCACCCCTCCACTTT. This chain connects TRBV4-2 to TRBJ1-6; D call uncertain. The germline V gene encodes CDR1 LGHNA and CDR2 YNFKEQ. V was pared by 0 bases and J by 10 bases, with 19 bases between. The CDR3 consists of 17 residues.